This T cell receptor beta chain was identified during a study of blood T cells in healthy people across ages. Turning to the study itself: T cells yielded about one barcoded beta molecule per two cells through template switching. Study-level results: Older individuals had lower TCR beta diversity per million T cells (the decline was roughly linear).

Points on this clonotype: The target antigen is unknown.

RNA extraction gave at least 5 micrograms of total RNA per sample. The CDR3 runs to 15 residues. Germline values: CDR1 MDHEN, CDR2 SYDVKM. Trimming cost V 6 bases and J 8 bases; bases outside gene matches: 13. For the second PCR, which ran for roughly 6 to 12 cycles, a sample-barcoded 5' primer and a J-beta primer mix were used. All cDNA molecules were each tagged by a template-switch adaptor with 12 random nucleotides. TCRdb re-called the 5' RACE reads with MiXCR, one entry per CDR3 protein. The table records 1.5 million or so distinct CDR3 sequences, approximately 40% of them present only once. This chain connects TRBV28 to TRBJ1-2; TRBD1 aligns across 9 bases. The TCR was taken from a woman aged 18-29 years in good health. The sample consisted of blood. The CDR3 coding sequence is TGTGCCAGCAGCCTATCTGCGGACAGGGGAAGAGGCTACACCTTC. Its translation is CASSLSADRGRGYTF.